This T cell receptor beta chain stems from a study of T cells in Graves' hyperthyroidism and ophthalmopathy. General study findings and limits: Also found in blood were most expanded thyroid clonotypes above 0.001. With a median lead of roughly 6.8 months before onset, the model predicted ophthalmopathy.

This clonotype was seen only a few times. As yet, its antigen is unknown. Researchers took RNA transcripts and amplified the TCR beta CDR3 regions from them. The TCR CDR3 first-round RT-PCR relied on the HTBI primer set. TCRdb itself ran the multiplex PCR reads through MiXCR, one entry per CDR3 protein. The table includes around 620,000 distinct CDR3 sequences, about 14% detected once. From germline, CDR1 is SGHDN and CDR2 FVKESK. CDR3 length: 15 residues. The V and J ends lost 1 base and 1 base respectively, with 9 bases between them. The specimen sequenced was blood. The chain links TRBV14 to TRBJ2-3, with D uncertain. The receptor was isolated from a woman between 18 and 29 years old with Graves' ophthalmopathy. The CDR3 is CASSQVALGTDTQYF. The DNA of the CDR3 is TGTGCCAGCAGCCAAGTCGCCCTGGGCACAGATACGCAGTATTTT.